These 6 T cell receptor beta chains originate from one sample sequenced in a study of blood T cell repertoires in COVID-19. Generated by immunoSEQ multiplex PCR, the TCRdb table keeps only in-frame clones and is missing some. The sample lists roughly 360,000 clones, roughly four fifths occurring once. Sequences were obtained from PBMCs or T cells enriched from blood (not recorded which). All receptors derive from a woman between 45 and 60 years old who had recovered from COVID-19.

The gene calls are TRBV5-1 and TRBJ2-3, with D possibly TRBD1 on 6 matching bases. Germline V gene data show CDR1 as SGHRS and CDR2 as YFSETQ. The CDR3 length is 14 residues. V lost 3 bases and J 0 bases, leaving 8 bases between the germline ends. CDR3 residues: CASSYRDSTDTQYF. The CDR3 region has the DNA TGCGCCAGCAGCTACAGGGACAGCACAGATACGCAGTATTTT.

The rearrangement uses TRBV7-9 and TRBJ1-3, with D possibly being TRBD1 (5 bases). V gave up 4 bases and J gave up 0 bases, with 13 bases separating them. Germline V gives CDR1 SEHNR, CDR2 FQNEAQ (reference sequence). The CDR3 contains 16 residues. CDR3 DNA: TGTGCCAGCAGCTCGGCAGCTGGGGCCTCTGGAAACACCATATATTTT. It is translated as CASSSAAGASGNTIYF.

The CDR3 sequence: CASSSGGGSNQPQHF. The CDR3 DNA sequence: TGTGCCAGTAGTAGCGGGGGAGGTAGCAATCAGCCCCAGCATTTT. The J gene is TRBJ1-5, the V gene TRBV19; D is possibly TRBD1 (5 bases). Trimming took 4 bases from V and 0 from J, leaving 10 bases between them. In germline, CDR1 is LNHDA, CDR2 SQIVND (reference sequence). The CDR3 contains 15 residues.

This clone has only one observation. The CDR3 DNA reads as TGTGCCAGCAGCTTGGTCAGGGGAGCTGAAGCTTTCTTT. As protein: CASSLVRGAEAFF. The chain carries TRBV5-6 and TRBJ1-1; TRBD1 is a possible D gene (6 bases). Trimming cost V 0 bases and J 6 bases, with 9 bases left between them. The CDR3 is 13 residues long. Germline V lookup: CDR1 SGHDT, CDR2 YYEEEE.

V and J are TRBV7-3 and TRBJ1-4, with a possible D match to TRBD1 (6 bases). V lost 4 bases and J 3 bases, leaving 15 bases between the germline ends. This CDR3 is built from 16 residues. Germline values: CDR1 SGHTA, CDR2 FQGTGA. CDR3 sequence reads: CASSSHRTVPNEKLFF. The CDR3 DNA sequence: TGTGCCAGCAGCTCCCACCGGACAGTTCCTAATGAAAAACTGTTTTTT.

In DNA form, the CDR3 reads TGTGCCAGCAGTCTAGAAATTAGCAATCAGCCCCAGCATTTT. Translating it yields CASSLEISNQPQHF. The chain carries TRBV6-5 and TRBJ1-5; D remains unclear. There are 14 residues in the CDR3. CDR1 MNHEY and CDR2 SVGAGI come from the germline V gene. Trimming took 5 bases from V and 0 from J, leaving 8 bases between them.